A selection of T cell receptor beta chains follows, all from one sample in a study of cytomegalovirus exposure and HLA in healthy donors. This table comes from immunoSEQ multiplex PCR, and its TCRdb copy is limited to in-frame clones, with some not included. Of about 88,000 clones in the sample, about nine tenths are singletons; the top ten hold 2.3%. Sequencing was carried out using PBMCs. Every receptor here comes from a man aged 18 to 30 in good health and CMV-seronegative. The CDR3 runs from the conserved cysteine through the conserved F or W. A D gene is named only where the DNA matches it firmly. Only some rows state a clone size, as once, few, many or a class for expanded clones.

size	length	J	V	D	CDR3	DNA
.	14	TRBJ2-3	TRBV5-1	.	CASSLEASDPKQYF	TGCGCCAGCAGCTTGGAAGCTAGCGACCCTAAGCAGTATTTT
few	13	TRBJ2-2	TRBV5-1	.	CASSQNWARELFF	TGCGCCAGCAGCCAAAACTGGGCCCGGGAGCTGTTTTTT
.	16	TRBJ2-1	TRBV30	TRBD2	CAWSPTSFNRLDEQFF	TGTGCCTGGAGTCCGACTAGCTTCAATCGGTTGGATGAGCAGTTCTTC
.	15	TRBJ2-7	TRBV5-1	TRBD2	CASSSKLAGAHEQYF	TGCGCCAGCAGCTCAAAGCTAGCGGGAGCCCACGAGCAGTACTTC
.	15	TRBJ2-6	TRBV9	.	CASRDRLSGANVLTF	TGTGCCAGCAGGGACAGACTCTCTGGGGCCAACGTCCTGACTTTC
once	16	TRBJ1-1	TRBV19	.	CASSIPTQKYFTEAFF	TGTGCCAGTAGTATCCCCACGCAGAAATATTTCACTGAAGCTTTCTTT
.	15	TRBJ2-5	TRBV15	.	CATSRDSPRRETQYF	TGTGCCACCAGCAGAGATAGCCCCAGGAGGGAGACCCAGTACTTC
.	13	TRBJ2-1	TRBV28	.	CASRTGFYNEQFF	TGTGCCAGCCGCACAGGGTTCTACAATGAGCAGTTCTTC
few	14	TRBJ2-1	TRBV29-1	.	CSVEGAGRIREQFF	TGCAGCGTTGAGGGGGCAGGAAGAATACGTGAGCAGTTCTTC
.	15	TRBJ1-2	TRBV5-4	.	CASSLSGGINYGYTF	TGTGCCAGCAGCTTGAGCGGGGGCATTAACTATGGCTACACCTTC
.	16	TRBJ1-2	TRBV28	.	CASSRLGQPSNYGYTF	TGTGCCAGCAGTCGACTTGGACAGCCTTCTAACTATGGCTACACCTTC
.	16	TRBJ2-6	TRBV28	.	CASSLPPSSGANVLTF	TGTGCCAGCAGTTTACCCCCCAGCTCTGGGGCCAACGTCCTGACTTTC
.	12	TRBJ2-1	TRBV9	TRBD1	CASSPGQGKQFF	TGTGCCAGCAGCCCCGGACAGGGAAAGCAGTTCTTC
.	13	TRBJ2-7	TRBV6-1	.	CATAGTNGYEQYF	TGTGCCACCGCGGGGACCAACGGGTACGAGCAGTACTTC
.	17	TRBJ2-1	TRBV4-3	TRBD1	CASSQAIGTARPGVQFF	TGCGCCAGCAGCCAAGCCATCGGGACAGCCAGACCGGGCGTGCAGTTCTTC
.	18	TRBJ2-5	TRBV28	TRBD2	CASSPGGLAGESWETQYF	TGTGCCAGCAGTCCCGGGGGGCTAGCGGGAGAAAGCTGGGAGACCCAGTACTTC
.	16	TRBJ2-3	TRBV11-2	TRBD1	CASSWTGNKGTDTQYF	TGTGCCAGCAGCTGGACAGGGAATAAGGGCACAGATACGCAGTATTTT
.	11	TRBJ2-3	TRBV20-1	.	CSARFPDTQYF	TGCAGTGCCCGGTTTCCAGATACGCAGTATTTT
.	15	TRBJ2-7	TRBV7-6	TRBD1	CASSLAGQGPYEQYF	TGTGCCAGCAGCTTAGCGGGACAGGGGCCCTACGAGCAGTACTTC
.	13	TRBJ2-7	TRBV27	TRBD2	CASTGGSSYEQYF	TGTGCCAGCACGGGCGGGAGCTCCTACGAGCAGTACTTC
.	13	TRBJ1-5	TRBV6-6	TRBD1	CATTTGELRPQHF	TGTGCCACAACGACAGGGGAGTTGCGGCCCCAGCATTTT
once	13	TRBJ2-2	TRBV5-4	.	CASSLARAGELFF	TGTGCCAGCAGCTTGGCCAGGGCCGGGGAGCTGTTTTTT
.	14	TRBJ1-4	TRBV7-8	.	CASSLVQEGEKLFF	TGTGCCAGCAGCTTAGTTCAGGAAGGTGAAAAACTGTTTTTT
.	14	TRBJ1-5	TRBV4-1	.	CASSAGGTNQPQHF	TGCGCCAGCAGCGCGGGGGGGACTAATCAGCCCCAGCATTTT
.	16	TRBJ2-2	TRBV4-1	.	CASSQDRVGGAGELFF	TGCGCCAGCAGCCAAGATCGGGTCGGAGGTGCCGGGGAGCTGTTTTTT
few	11	TRBJ1-1	TRBV19	.	CAPPGNTEAFF	TGTGCCCCCCCGGGGAACACTGAAGCTTTCTTT
.	13	TRBJ1-1	TRBV6-4	TRBD1	CASSADRGTEAFF	TGTGCCAGCAGTGCTGACAGGGGCACTGAAGCTTTCTTT
.	12	TRBJ1-1	TRBV6-1	.	CASSFDRVEAFF	TGTGCCAGCAGCTTCGACCGGGTCGAAGCTTTCTTT
.	14	TRBJ1-2	TRBV4-2	.	CASSQDLWLYGYTF	TGTGCCAGCAGCCAAGATCTCTGGCTCTATGGCTACACCTTC
few	14	TRBJ1-1	TRBV19	.	CASSINPGNTEAFF	TGTGCCAGTAGTATTAACCCGGGGAACACTGAAGCTTTCTTT
once	15	TRBJ1-5	TRBV5-7	TRBD1	CASSLAGTGGQPQHF	TGTGCCAGCAGCTTAGCCGGGACAGGGGGGCAGCCCCAGCATTTT
.	13	TRBJ2-1	TRBV7-9	.	CASSLGQYNEQFF	TGTGCCAGCAGCTTAGGTCAGTACAATGAGCAGTTCTTC
once	14	TRBJ2-7	TRBV28	.	CASQGASGTYEQYF	TGTGCCAGCCAGGGGGCTAGCGGAACCTACGAGCAGTACTTC
.	16	TRBJ2-7	TRBV28	TRBD1	CASSSPGTGLAYEQYF	TGTGCCAGCAGTTCCCCAGGGACAGGGTTAGCCTACGAGCAGTACTTC
.	11	TRBJ1-2	TRBV30	.	CAWRAHSGYTF	TGTGCCTGGAGGGCCCATTCTGGCTACACCTTC
.	11	TRBJ2-7	TRBV7-9	.	CASSHSYEQYF	TGTGCCAGCAGCCATTCCTACGAGCAGTACTTC
.	13	TRBJ2-5	TRBV11-3	.	CASSFGDKETQYF	TGTGCCAGCAGCTTCGGGGATAAAGAGACCCAGTACTTC
.	14	TRBJ2-1	TRBV6-5	.	CASSSRGRDNEQFF	TGTGCCAGCAGTTCGAGGGGGAGAGACAATGAGCAGTTCTTC
.	11	TRBJ2-5	TRBV5-8	.	CASSLAGTQYF	TGTGCCAGCAGCTTGGCCGGGACCCAGTACTTC
.	14	TRBJ1-2	TRBV7-2	.	CASSFGDSNYGYTF	TGTGCCAGCAGCTTCGGAGACAGCAACTATGGCTACACCTTC
.	16	TRBJ2-7	TRBV6-6	TRBD2	CASRGIWTSELDEQYF	TGTGCCAGCAGAGGGATATGGACTAGCGAGTTGGACGAGCAGTACTTC
.	15	TRBJ2-7	TRBV7-2	.	CASSPSDIRTYEQYF	TGTGCCAGCAGCCCTTCAGACATTCGTACCTACGAGCAGTACTTC
.	17	TRBJ2-7	TRBV15	.	CATSREFRGQSSYEQYF	TGTGCCACCAGCAGAGAATTCAGGGGACAAAGTTCCTACGAGCAGTACTTC
.	14	TRBJ2-3	TRBV5-1	.	CASRGATSTDTQYF	TGCGCCAGCAGAGGGGCCACTAGCACAGATACGCAGTATTTT
.	16	TRBJ1-5	TRBV7-2	TRBD1	CASSQNPTGVNQPQHF	TGTGCCAGCAGCCAGAATCCTACAGGGGTAAACCAGCCCCAGCATTTT